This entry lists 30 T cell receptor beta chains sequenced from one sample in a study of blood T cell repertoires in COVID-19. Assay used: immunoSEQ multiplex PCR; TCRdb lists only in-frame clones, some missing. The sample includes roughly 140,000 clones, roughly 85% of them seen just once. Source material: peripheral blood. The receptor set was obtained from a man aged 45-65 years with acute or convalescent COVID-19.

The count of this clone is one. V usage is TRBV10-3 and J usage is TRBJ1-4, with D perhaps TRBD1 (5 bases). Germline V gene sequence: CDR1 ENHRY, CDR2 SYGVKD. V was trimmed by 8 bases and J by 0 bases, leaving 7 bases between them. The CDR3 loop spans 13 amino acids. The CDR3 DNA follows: TGTGCCATCTCCAGGGCAACTAATGAAAAACTGTTTTTT. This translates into CAISRATNEKLFF.

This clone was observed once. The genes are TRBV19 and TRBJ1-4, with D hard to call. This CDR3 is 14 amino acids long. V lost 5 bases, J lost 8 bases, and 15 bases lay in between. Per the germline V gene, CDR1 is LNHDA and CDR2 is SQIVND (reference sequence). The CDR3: CASSLPGVGEKLFF. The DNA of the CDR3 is TGTGCCAGTAGTCTTCCGGGAGTCGGGGAAAAACTGTTTTTT.

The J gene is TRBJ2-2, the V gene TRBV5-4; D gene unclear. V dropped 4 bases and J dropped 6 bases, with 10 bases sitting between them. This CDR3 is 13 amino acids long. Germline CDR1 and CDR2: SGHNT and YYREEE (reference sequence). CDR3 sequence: CASSPLSSGELFF. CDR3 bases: TGTGCCAGCAGCCCCCTTAGTTCCGGGGAGCTGTTTTTT.

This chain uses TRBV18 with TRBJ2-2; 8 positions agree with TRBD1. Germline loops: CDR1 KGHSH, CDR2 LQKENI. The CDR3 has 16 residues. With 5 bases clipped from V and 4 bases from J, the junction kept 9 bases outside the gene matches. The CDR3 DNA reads TGTGCCAGCTCATTACTTCGGACAGGGCTCACCGGGGAGCTGTTTTTT. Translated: CASSLLRTGLTGELFF.

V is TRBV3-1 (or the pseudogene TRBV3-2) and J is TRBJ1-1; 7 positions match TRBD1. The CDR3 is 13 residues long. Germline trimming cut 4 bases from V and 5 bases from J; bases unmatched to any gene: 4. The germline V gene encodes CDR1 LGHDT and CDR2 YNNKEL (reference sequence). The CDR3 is CASSPQGPTEAFF. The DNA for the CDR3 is TGTGCCAGCAGCCCACAGGGGCCTACTGAAGCTTTCTTT.

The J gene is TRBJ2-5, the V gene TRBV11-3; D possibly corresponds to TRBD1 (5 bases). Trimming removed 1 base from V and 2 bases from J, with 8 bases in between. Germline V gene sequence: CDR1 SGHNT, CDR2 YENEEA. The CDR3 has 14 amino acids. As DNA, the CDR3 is TGTGCCAGCAGCTTAGCAGGGATACAAGAGACCCAGTACTTC. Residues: CASSLAGIQETQYF.

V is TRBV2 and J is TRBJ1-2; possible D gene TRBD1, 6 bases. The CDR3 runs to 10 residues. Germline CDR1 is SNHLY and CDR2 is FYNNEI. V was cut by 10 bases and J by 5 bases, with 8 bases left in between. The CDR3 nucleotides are TGTGCCACCGGACAGTATGGCTACACCTTC. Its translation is CATGQYGYTF.

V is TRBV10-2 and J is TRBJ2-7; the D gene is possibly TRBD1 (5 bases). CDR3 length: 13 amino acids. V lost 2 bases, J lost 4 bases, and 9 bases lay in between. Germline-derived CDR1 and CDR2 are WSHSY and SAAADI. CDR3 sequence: CASSEGRGYEQYF. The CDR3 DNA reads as TGCGCCAGCAGTGAGGGAAGGGGATACGAGCAGTACTTC.

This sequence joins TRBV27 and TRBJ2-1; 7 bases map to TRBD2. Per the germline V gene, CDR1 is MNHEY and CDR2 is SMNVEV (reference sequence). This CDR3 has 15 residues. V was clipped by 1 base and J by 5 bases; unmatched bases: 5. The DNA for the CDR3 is TGTGCCAGCAGTTTATTGGCTAGCGGAGACAATGAGCAGTTCTTC. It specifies CASSLLASGDNEQFF.

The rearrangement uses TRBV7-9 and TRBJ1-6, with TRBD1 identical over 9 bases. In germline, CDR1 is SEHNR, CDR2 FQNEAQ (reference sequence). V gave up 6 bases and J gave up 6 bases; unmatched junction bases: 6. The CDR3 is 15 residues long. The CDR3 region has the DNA TGTGCCAGCAGTTTTACAGGGGGCGGTAATTCACCCCTCCACTTT. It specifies CASSFTGGGNSPLHF.

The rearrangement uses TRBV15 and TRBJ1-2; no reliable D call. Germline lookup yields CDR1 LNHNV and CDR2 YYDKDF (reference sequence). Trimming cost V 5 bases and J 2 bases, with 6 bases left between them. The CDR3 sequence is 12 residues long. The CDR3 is CATSRGNYGYTF. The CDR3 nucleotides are TGTGCCACCAGCCGCGGAAACTATGGCTACACCTTC.

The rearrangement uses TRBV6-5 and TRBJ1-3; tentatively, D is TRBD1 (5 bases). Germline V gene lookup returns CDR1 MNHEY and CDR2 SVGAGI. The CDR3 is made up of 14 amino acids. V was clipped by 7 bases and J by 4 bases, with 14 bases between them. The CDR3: CASTRRVAGNTIYF. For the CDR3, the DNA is TGTGCCAGCACCCGCAGGGTTGCAGGAAACACCATATATTTT.

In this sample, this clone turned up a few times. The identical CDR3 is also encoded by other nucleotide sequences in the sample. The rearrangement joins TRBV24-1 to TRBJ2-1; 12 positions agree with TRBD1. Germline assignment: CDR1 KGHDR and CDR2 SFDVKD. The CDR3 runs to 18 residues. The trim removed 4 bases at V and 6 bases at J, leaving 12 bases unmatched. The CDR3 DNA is TGTGCCACCAGTGAGGGGACAGGGGGCGAATTCGGTTTCAATGAGCAGTTCTTC. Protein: CATSEGTGGEFGFNEQFF.

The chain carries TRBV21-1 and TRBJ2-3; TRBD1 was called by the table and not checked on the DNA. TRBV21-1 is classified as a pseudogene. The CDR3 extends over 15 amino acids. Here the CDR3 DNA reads TGTGCCAGCTCATGGACAGAAGGTTTAACAGATACGCAGTATTTT. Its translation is CASSWTEGLTDTQYF.

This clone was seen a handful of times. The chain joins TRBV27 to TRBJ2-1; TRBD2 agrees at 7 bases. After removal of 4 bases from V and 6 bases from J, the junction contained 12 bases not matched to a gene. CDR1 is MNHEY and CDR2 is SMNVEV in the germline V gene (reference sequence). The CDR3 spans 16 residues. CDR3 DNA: TGTGCCAGCAGTTCGATACAAGCGGGAACAGGCAATGAGCAGTTCTTC. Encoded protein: CASSSIQAGTGNEQFF.

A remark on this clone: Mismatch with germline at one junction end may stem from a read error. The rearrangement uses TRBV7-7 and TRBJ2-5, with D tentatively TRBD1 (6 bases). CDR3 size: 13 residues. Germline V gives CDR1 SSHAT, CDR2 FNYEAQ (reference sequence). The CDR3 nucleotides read TGTGCTAGCACTACGACAGGCCAAGAGACCCAGTACTTC. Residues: CASTTTGQETQYF. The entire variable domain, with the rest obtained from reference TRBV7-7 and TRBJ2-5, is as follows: GAGVSQSPRYKVTKRGQDVTLRCDPISSHATLYWYQQALGQGPEFLTYFNYEAQPDKSGLPSDRFSAERPEGSISTLTIQRTEQRDSAMYRCASTTTGQETQYFGPGTRLLVL.

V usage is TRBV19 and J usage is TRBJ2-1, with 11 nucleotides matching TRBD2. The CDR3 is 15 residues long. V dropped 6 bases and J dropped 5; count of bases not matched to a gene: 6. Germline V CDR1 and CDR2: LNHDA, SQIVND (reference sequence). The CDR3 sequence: CASRLAGVVNNEQFF. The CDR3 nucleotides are TGTGCCAGTAGACTAGCGGGAGTTGTGAACAATGAGCAGTTCTTC.

The CDR3: CASSTRTGPNYGYTF. In nucleotides, the CDR3 is TGTGCCAGTAGTACAAGAACAGGACCCAACTATGGCTACACCTTC. The J gene is TRBJ1-2, the V gene TRBV19, with a tentative D call TRBD1 (5 bases). Germline V gene lookup returns CDR1 LNHDA and CDR2 SQIVND (reference sequence). V was clipped by 4 bases and J by 2 bases, with 14 bases between them. The CDR3 has 15 residues. Full variable domain (missing parts from reference TRBV19 and TRBJ1-2): DGGITQSPKYLFRKEGQNVTLSCEQNLNHDAMYWYRQDPGQGLRLIYYSQIVNDFQKGDIAEGYSVSREKKESFPLTVTSAQKNPTAFYLCASSTRTGPNYGYTFGSGTRLTVV.

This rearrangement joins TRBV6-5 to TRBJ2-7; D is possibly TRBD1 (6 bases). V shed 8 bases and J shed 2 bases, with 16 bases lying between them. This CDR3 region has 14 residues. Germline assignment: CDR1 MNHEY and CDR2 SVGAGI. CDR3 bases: TGTGCCAGCGGCCTGGACAGTCCGCCCTACGAGCAGTACTTC. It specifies CASGLDSPPYEQYF.

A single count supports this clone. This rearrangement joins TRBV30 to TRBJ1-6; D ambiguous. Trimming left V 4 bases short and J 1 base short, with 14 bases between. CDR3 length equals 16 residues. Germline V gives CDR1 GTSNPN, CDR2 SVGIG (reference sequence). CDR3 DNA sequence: TGTGCCTGGAATCCCGGCGGGGTATCCTATAATTCACCCCTCCACTTT. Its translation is CAWNPGGVSYNSPLHF.

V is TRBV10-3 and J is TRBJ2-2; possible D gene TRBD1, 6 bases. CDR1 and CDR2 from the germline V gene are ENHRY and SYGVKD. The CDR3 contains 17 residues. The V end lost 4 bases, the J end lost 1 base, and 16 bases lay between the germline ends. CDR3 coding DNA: TGTGCCATCAGTGTCCCCCGGACAGAAGGGAACACCGGGGAGCTGTTTTTT. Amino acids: CAISVPRTEGNTGELFF.

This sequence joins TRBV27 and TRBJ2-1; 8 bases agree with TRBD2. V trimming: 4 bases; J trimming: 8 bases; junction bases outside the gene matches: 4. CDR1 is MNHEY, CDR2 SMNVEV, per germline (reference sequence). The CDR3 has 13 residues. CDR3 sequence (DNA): TGTGCCAGCAGTTCCCTAGCGGGCTATGAGCAGTTCTTC. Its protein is CASSSLAGYEQFF.

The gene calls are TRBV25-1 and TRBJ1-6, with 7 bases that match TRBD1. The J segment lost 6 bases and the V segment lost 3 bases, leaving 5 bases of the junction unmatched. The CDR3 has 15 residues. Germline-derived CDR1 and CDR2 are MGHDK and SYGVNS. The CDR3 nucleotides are TGTGCCAGCAGTGAGCACAGGGGCCGTAATTCACCCCTCCACTTT. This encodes CASSEHRGRNSPLHF.

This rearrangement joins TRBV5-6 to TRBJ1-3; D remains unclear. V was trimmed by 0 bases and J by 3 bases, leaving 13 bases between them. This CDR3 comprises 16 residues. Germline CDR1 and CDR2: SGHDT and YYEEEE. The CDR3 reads CASSLGEGLLGNTIYF. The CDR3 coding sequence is TGTGCCAGCAGCTTGGGGGAGGGTCTGCTTGGAAACACCATATATTTT. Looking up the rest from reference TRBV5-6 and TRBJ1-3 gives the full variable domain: DAGVTQSPTHLIKTRGQQVTLRCSPKSGHDTVSWYQQALGQGPQFIFQYYEEEERQRGNFPDRFSGHQFPNYSSELNVNALLLGDSALYLCASSLGEGLLGNTIYFGEGSWLTVV.

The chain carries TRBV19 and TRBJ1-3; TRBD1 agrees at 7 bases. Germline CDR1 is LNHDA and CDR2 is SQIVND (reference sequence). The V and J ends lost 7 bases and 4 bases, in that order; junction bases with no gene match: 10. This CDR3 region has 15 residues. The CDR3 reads CASKHRGRIGNTIYF. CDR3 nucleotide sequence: TGTGCCAGTAAGCACAGGGGAAGGATAGGAAACACCATATATTTT.

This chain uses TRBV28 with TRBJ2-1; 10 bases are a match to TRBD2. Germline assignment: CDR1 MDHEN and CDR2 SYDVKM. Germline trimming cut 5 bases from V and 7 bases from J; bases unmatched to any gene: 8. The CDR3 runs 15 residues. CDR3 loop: CASSASSGSLNEQFF. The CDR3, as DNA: TGTGCCAGCAGTGCCTCTAGCGGGAGTTTAAATGAGCAGTTCTTC.

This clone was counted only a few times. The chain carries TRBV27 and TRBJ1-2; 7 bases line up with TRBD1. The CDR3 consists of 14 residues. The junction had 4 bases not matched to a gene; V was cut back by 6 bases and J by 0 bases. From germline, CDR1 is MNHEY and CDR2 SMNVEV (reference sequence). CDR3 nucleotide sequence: TGTGCCAGCAGACGGACAGGATCTAACTATGGCTACACCTTC. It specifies CASRRTGSNYGYTF.

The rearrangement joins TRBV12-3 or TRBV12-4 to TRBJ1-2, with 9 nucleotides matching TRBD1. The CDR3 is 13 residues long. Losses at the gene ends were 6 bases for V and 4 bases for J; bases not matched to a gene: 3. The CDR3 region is CASSEQGAYGYTF. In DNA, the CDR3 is TGTGCCAGCAGCGAACAGGGGGCCTATGGCTACACCTTC.

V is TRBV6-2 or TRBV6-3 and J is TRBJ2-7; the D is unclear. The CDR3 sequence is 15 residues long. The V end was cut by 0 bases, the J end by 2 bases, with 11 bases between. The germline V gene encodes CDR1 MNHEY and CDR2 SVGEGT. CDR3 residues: CASSYSKFQTYEQYF. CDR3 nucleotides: TGTGCCAGCAGTTACTCGAAGTTCCAGACCTACGAGCAGTACTTC.

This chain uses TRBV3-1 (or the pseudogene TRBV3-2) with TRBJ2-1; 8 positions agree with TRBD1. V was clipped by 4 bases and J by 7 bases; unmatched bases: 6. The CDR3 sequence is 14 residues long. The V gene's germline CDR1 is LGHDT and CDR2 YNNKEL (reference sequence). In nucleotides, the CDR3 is TGTGCCAGCAGCCGCCAGGGGGCGGGAAATGAGCAGTTCTTC. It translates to CASSRQGAGNEQFF.